This T cell receptor (beta chain) was obtained from a study of blood T cell repertoires in COVID-19. Study background: Both acute and convalescent COVID-19 samples were obtained from the United States, Italy and Spain. PBMCs, B-cell-depleted T cells, or T cells were the source of the cDNA or gDNA that made up the material.

Seattle patient enrollment occurred during active infection, with longitudinal follow-up thereafter. As processed by the authors: Using reference gene primer amplification, nucleated cell counts were estimated. The protocol was immunoSEQ multiplex PCR, while the TCRdb copy is restricted to in-frame clones and leaves out a portion. V, J and clone size were drawn from that table, and D and trimming were deduced from the DNA. The table records 130,000 or so clones, roughly 90% of them present only once. The CDR3 is 16 residues long. CDR1 is SGHRS and CDR2 is YFSETQ in the germline V gene. V lost 0 bases to trimming and J lost 1 base, with 14 bases between them.

Sequenced sample: peripheral blood. The receptor's source is a man between 60 and 75 years old with COVID-19, enrolled during active disease. V is TRBV5-1 and J is TRBJ2-7, with D tentatively TRBD1 (7 bases). The chain's CDR3 is CASSLVAQGGSYEQYF. In DNA form, the CDR3 reads TGCGCCAGCAGCTTGGTTGCGCAGGGGGGATCCTACGAGCAGTACTTC. The entire variable domain, with the rest obtained from reference TRBV5-1 and TRBJ2-7, is as follows: KAGVTQTPRYLIKTRGQQVTLSCSPISGHRSVSWYQQTPGQGLQFLFEYFSETQRNKGNFPGRFSGRQFSNSRSEMNVSTLELGDSALYLCASSLVAQGGSYEQYFGPGTRLTVT.